The entry below describes one T cell receptor beta chain. Seattle patient enrollment occurred during active infection, with longitudinal follow-up thereafter. Clones were sequenced by immunoSEQ multiplex PCR, and TCRdb holds only the in-frame ones, with some missing. Seen here are under 200,000 clones, 85% to 90% observed once, and the top ten hold roughly 9.8%. This specimen comes from a study of blood T cell repertoires in COVID-19. The overall study: The United States, Italy and Spain were the sources of the acute and convalescent COVID-19 samples. The analysed material was cDNA or gDNA that came from T cells, B-cell-depleted T cells, or PBMCs.

Per germline, CDR1 MDHEN and CDR2 SYDVKM. This CDR3 has 16 residues. J was trimmed by 2 bases and V by 2 bases; bases with no gene match: 4. The sequenced sample was peripheral blood. The V and J genes are TRBV28 and TRBJ2-1; 9 bases are a match to TRBD1. The origin of this receptor is a woman aged 60-70 years with COVID-19, enrolled during active disease. CDR3 DNA sequence: TGTGCCAGCAGTTTAGGGGGGGACAGGGCCTACAATGAGCAGTTCTTC. It encodes CASSLGGDRAYNEQFF.